Detailed here is one T cell receptor (beta chain). This table comes from immunoSEQ multiplex PCR, and its TCRdb copy is limited to in-frame clones, with some not included. The sample has under 850,000 clones; approximately 87% are singletons. The record originates from a study of shared T cell receptors in the human thymus. This sample also appeared in a second study, on human thymus T cells. That study adds: Obtained as resections during corrective heart surgery, the thymus tissue was then studied. Seemingly biased V and J gene usage marked thymic and blood repertoires.

This clonotype originated in a boy under two years old with a congenital heart defect. What was sequenced was thymocytes.

The CDR3 DNA follows: TGTGCCAGCAGCGTAGGCCCCGCGCAGGGTACCTACAATGAGCAGTTCTTC. It translates to CASSVGPAQGTYNEQFF. The V gene is TRBV9, the J gene TRBJ2-1; TRBD1 might be the D (5 bases). This CDR3 comprises 17 residues. Trimming removed 0 bases at V and 2 bases at J, with 15 bases between. Germline V lookup: CDR1 SGDLS, CDR2 YYNGEE.